This T cell receptor (beta chain) was sequenced for a study of shared T cell receptors in the human thymus. Some clones are missing from TCRdb's copy, which holds only in-frame ones; the method was immunoSEQ multiplex PCR. The sample includes about 380,000 clones, around 93% of them seen just once. Trimming left V 0 bases short and J 4 bases short, with 18 bases between. The germline CDR1 and CDR2 sequences are KGHSH and LQKENI. This CDR3 is 17 amino acids long. The source material was thymocytes. The TCR was taken from a human donor. The chain employs TRBV18 and TRBJ2-5; D is ambiguous. CDR3 in amino acids: CASSPPYALRERETQYF. The CDR3 region has the DNA TGTGCCAGCTCACCACCGTATGCGTTAAGGGAAAGAGAGACCCAGTACTTC.